The 10 T cell receptor beta chains listed next were all sequenced from one sample in a study of circulating and synovial CD4+ cells in juvenile arthritis. The protocol was immunoSEQ multiplex PCR, while the TCRdb copy is restricted to in-frame clones and leaves out a portion. The data show approximately 16,000 clones, around 91% seen once. Sequenced material: CD4+ T cells from blood. These receptors were obtained from a human donor with juvenile idiopathic arthritis.

The gene calls are TRBV6-5 and TRBJ1-5; 7 nucleotides agree with TRBD1. The germline V gene has CDR1 MNHEY and CDR2 SVGAGI. V was pared by 6 bases and J by 0 bases, with 5 bases of the junction left unmatched. The CDR3 length is 15 residues. The CDR3: CASSYRGSSNQPQHF. In DNA form, the CDR3 reads TGTGCCAGCAGCTACAGGGGATCTAGCAATCAGCCCCAGCATTTT.

CDR3 amino acids: CASSLVGLRNTEAFF. The CDR3 coding sequence is TGTGCCAGCAGCTTGGTTGGCCTTCGGAACACTGAAGCTTTCTTT. This chain joins TRBV5-4 and TRBJ1-1; unclear D gene. The CDR3 has 15 amino acids. From germline, CDR1 is SGHNT and CDR2 YYREEE (reference sequence). Trimming stripped 0 bases from V and 1 base from J, with 10 bases between.

The chain combines TRBV10-3 with TRBJ1-2; D gene ambiguous. Germline CDR1 and CDR2: ENHRY and SYGVKD. The CDR3 consists of 14 residues. Between the trimmed V and J ends, which lost 10 bases and 2 bases, there was a span of 17 bases. Here the CDR3 reads CATWAQTQNYGYTF. DNA of the CDR3: TGTGCCACCTGGGCCCAGACGCAGAACTATGGCTACACCTTC.

This chain joins TRBV7-8 and TRBJ1-2; 11 bases are a match to TRBD1. The CDR3 has 19 amino acids. Germline assignment: CDR1 SGHVS and CDR2 FQNEAQ. With 4 bases clipped from V and 3 bases from J, the junction kept 16 bases outside the gene matches. Here the CDR3 DNA reads TGTGCCAGCAGCTCCCAGAGGACAGGGGGCATCACCCCTTACTATGGCTACACCTTC. Protein sequence: CASSSQRTGGITPYYGYTF.

The gene calls are TRBV7-8 and TRBJ2-2; perhaps TRBD2 as D (6 bases). Deletions cut 2 bases from V and 1 base from J, with 14 bases between. Germline loops: CDR1 SGHVS, CDR2 FQNEAQ. This CDR3 spans 17 amino acids. The CDR3 reads CASSLRSGGENTGELFF. The CDR3 nucleotides read TGTGCCAGCAGCTTAAGGTCTGGCGGGGAGAACACCGGGGAGCTGTTTTTT.

The chain recombines TRBV9 with TRBJ2-4; the match to TRBD1 covers 7 bases. The CDR3 sequence is 13 residues long. Germline V gene sequence: CDR1 SGDLS, CDR2 YYNGEE. Trimming cost V 2 bases and J 10 bases; bases outside gene matches: 6. The CDR3: CASSVGTEPIQYF. In nucleotides, the CDR3 is TGTGCCAGCAGCGTCGGGACAGAGCCGATTCAGTACTTC.

V usage is TRBV7-2 and J usage is TRBJ1-1, with D hard to call. The CDR3 extends over 14 amino acids. V dropped 2 bases and J dropped 0 bases, with 7 bases sitting between them. Germline assignment: CDR1 SGHTA and CDR2 FQGNSA. CDR3 bases: TGTGCCAGCAGCTTATACTCAATGAACACTGAAGCTTTCTTT. It is translated as CASSLYSMNTEAFF.

This chain joins TRBV18 and TRBJ2-1; TRBD2 aligns across 7 bases. Unmatched junction bases numbered 6, after V lost 2 bases and J lost 8 bases. CDR1 is KGHSH, CDR2 LQKENI, per germline. This CDR3 is 14 amino acids long. The CDR3 is CASSPNAGADEQFF. CDR3 coding DNA: TGTGCCAGCTCACCAAATGCGGGAGCGGATGAGCAGTTCTTC.

The chain links TRBV14 to TRBJ2-1; 8 bases agree with TRBD2. Germline CDR1 SGHDN, CDR2 FVKESK. The CDR3 length is 15 residues. The V gene end was trimmed by 3 bases and the J gene end by 3 bases; junction bases not matched to a gene: 4. In DNA form, the CDR3 reads TGTGCCAGCAGCCAGAGCGGGAGTTTCTACAATGAGCAGTTCTTC. Its translation is CASSQSGSFYNEQFF.

This chain uses TRBV28 with TRBJ2-7; the match to TRBD1 covers 8 bases. CDR1 is MDHEN, CDR2 SYDVKM, per germline. Trimming removed 8 bases from V and 2 bases from J; junction bases left unmatched: 5. The CDR3 spans 13 residues. Here the CDR3 DNA reads TGTGCCAGCCGGACAGGGAAAACCTACGAGCAGTACTTC. This sequence encodes CASRTGKTYEQYF.